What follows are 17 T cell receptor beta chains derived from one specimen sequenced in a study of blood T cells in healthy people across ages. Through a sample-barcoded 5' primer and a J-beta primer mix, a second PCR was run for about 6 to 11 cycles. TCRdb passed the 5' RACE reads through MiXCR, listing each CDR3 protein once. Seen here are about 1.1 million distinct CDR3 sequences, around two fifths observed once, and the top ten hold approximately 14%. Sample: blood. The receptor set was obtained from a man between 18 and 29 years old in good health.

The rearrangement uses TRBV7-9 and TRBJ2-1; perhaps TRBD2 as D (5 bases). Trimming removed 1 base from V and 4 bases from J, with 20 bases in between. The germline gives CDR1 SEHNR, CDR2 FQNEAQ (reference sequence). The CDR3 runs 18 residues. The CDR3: CASSLGALARLTYNEQFF. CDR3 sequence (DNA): TGTGCCAGCAGCTTAGGCGCTTTAGCGCGATTAACTTACAATGAGCAGTTCTTC.

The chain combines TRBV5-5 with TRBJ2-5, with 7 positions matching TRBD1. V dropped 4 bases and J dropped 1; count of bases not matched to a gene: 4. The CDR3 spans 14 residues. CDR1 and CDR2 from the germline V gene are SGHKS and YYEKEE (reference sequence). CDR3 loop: CASSQGQTQETQYF. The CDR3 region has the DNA TGTGCCAGCAGCCAGGGACAGACCCAAGAGACCCAGTACTTC.

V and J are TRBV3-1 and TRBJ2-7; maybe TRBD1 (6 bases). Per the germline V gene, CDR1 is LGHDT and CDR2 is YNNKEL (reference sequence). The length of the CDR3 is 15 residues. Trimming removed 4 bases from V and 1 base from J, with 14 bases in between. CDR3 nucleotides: TGTGCCAGCAGCCCACTTGGACAGACATCCTACGAGCAGTACTTC. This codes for CASSPLGQTSYEQYF.

The CDR3 spells CSARVASGAPTDTQYF. CDR3 DNA sequence: TGCAGTGCTAGAGTGGCTAGCGGGGCCCCCACAGATACGCAGTATTTT. V gene TRBV20-1 combines with J gene TRBJ2-3; 9 nucleotides match TRBD2. Trimming cost V 1 base and J 2 bases; bases outside gene matches: 7. Germline assignment: CDR1 DFQATT and CDR2 SNEGSKA (reference sequence). The CDR3 is 16 amino acids.

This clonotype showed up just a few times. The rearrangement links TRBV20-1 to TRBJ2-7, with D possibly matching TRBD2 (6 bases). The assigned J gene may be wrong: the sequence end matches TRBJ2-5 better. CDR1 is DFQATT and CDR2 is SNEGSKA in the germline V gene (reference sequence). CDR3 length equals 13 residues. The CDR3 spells CSAGPGVGETQYF. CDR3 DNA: TGCAGTGCTGGACCGGGGGTAGGGGAGACCCAGTACTTC.

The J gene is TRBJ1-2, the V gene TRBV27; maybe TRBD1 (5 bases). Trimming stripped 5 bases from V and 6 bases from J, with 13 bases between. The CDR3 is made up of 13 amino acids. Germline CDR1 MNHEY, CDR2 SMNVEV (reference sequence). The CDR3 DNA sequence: TGTGCCAGCAGTGTAAGGTCAGGGAATGGCTACACCTTC. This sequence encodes CASSVRSGNGYTF.

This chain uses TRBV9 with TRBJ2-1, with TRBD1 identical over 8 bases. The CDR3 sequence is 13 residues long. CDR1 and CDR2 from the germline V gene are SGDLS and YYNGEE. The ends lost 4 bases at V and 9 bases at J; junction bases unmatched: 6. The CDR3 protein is CASSFRGRVEQFF. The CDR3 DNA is TGTGCCAGCAGCTTCAGGGGGCGGGTTGAGCAGTTCTTC.

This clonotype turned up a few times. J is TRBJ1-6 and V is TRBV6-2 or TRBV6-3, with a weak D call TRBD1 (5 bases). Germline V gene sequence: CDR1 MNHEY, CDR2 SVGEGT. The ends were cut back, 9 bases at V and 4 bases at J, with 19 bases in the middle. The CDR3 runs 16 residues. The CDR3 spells CASTIRDYYYNSPLHF. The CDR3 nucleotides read TGTGCCAGTACCATCCGGGACTATTATTATAATTCACCCCTCCACTTT.

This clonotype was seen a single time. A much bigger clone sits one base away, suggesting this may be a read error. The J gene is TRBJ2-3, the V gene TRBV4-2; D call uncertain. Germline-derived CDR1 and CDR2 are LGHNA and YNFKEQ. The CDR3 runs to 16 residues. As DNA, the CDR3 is TGTGCCTGCAGCCAAGGTCTGTCCTCTAATCGGGATACGCAGTATTTT. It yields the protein CACSQGLSSNRDTQYF.

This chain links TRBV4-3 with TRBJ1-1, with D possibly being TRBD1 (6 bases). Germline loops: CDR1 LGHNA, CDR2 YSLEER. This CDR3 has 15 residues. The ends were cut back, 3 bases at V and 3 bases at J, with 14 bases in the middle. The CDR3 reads CASSQAVTGYTEAFF. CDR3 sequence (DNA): TGCGCCAGCAGCCAGGCGGTTACAGGGTACACTGAAGCTTTCTTT.

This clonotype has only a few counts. Written as DNA, the CDR3 is TGTGCCAGCAGAGTTGACGGGAATCAGCCCCAGCATTTT. Amino acid sequence: CASRVDGNQPQHF. This chain links TRBV6-1 with TRBJ1-5; no firm D call. Trimming removed 6 bases at V and 4 bases at J, with 10 bases between. The CDR3 sequence is 13 residues long. Germline V gene sequence: CDR1 MNHNS, CDR2 SASEGT.

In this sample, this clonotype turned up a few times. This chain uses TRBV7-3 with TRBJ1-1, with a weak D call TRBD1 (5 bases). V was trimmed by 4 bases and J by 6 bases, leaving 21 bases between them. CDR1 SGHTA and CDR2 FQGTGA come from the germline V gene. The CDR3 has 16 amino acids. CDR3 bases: TGTGCCAGCAGCTCCTCGGGGCTCTCTGGGGTAGCTGAAGCTTTCTTT. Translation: CASSSSGLSGVAEAFF.

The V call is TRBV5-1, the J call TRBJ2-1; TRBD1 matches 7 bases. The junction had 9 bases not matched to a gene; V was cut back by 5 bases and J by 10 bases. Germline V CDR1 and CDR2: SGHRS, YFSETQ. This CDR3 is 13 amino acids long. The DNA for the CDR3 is TGCGCCAGCAGGCCACAGGGGACCTACGAGCAGTTCTTC. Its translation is CASRPQGTYEQFF.

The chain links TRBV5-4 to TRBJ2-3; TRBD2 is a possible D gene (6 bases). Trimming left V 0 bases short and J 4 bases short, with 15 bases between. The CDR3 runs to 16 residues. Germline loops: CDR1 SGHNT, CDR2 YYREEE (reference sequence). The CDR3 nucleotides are TGTGCCAGCAGCTTGGTCCCTAGCGAGAAGGCAGATACGCAGTATTTT. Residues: CASSLVPSEKADTQYF.

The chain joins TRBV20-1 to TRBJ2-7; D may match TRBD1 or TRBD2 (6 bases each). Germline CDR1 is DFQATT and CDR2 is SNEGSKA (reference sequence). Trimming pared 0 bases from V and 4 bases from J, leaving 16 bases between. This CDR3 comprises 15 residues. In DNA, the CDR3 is TGCAGTGCTAGAGATCCCATAGGGGGGAAATACGAGCAGTACTTC. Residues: CSARDPIGGKYEQYF.

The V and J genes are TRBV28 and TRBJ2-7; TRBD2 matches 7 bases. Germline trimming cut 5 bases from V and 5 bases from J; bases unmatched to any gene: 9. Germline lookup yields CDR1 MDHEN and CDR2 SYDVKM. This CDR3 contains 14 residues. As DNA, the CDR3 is TGTGCCAGCAGTCCTCTTTGGGGAGGGGACGAGCAGTACTTC. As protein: CASSPLWGGDEQYF.

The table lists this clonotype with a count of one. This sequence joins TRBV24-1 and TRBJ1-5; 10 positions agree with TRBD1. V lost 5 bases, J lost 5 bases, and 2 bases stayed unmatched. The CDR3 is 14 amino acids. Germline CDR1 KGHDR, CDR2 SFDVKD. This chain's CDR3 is CATSGDRGDQPQHF. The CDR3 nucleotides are TGTGCCACCAGTGGGGACAGGGGTGATCAGCCCCAGCATTTT.